This T cell receptor beta chain was captured in a study of regulatory T cells in long-lasting Graves disease. Study conclusions and caveats: Persistent patients shared more public clonotypes (roughly 2,500) than new patients (more than 900). The study found TRBV28, TRBJ1-2 and TRBJ2-5 favored in persistent disease.

Time point noted: newly diagnosed GD, antithyroid drugs for less than 3 months. Following extraction of RNA from PBMCs, that RNA was used to make the TCR library. Trimming removed 2 bases from V and 7 bases from J, with 6 bases in between. There are 13 residues in the CDR3. Worth noting for this clonotype: Its matching antigen is unknown.

Building the TCR beta libraries relied on iRepertoire HTBI primers, and CDR3 regions underwent Arm-PCR. MiXCR, run by TCRdb on the multiplex PCR reads, gives a single entry per CDR3 protein. Among about 380,000 distinct CDR3 sequences listed, around 15% were seen once. The TCR was taken from a female donor with Graves disease. The chain has TRBV12-3 or TRBV12-4 and TRBJ1-6; D is undetermined. The starting material was peripheral blood mononuclear cells (PBMCs), obtained at new diagnosis, from a patient treated with antithyroid drugs. The CDR3 region has the DNA TGTGCCAGCAGTTTATCTCCGAATTCACCCCTCCACTTT. Encoded protein: CASSLSPNSPLHF.